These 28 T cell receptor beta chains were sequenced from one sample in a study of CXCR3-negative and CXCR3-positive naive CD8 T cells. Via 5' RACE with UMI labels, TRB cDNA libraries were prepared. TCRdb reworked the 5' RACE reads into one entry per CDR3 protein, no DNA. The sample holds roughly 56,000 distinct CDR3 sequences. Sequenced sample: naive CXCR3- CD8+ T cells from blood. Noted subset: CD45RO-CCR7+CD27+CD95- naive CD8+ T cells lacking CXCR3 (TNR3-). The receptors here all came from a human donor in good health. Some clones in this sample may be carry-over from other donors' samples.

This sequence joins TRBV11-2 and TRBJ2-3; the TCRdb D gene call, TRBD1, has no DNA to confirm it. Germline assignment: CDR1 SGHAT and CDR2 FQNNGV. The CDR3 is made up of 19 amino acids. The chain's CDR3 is CASSLNWAAYGGPTDTQYF.

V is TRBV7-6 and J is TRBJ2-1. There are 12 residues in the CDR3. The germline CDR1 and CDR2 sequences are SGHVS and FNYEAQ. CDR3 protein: CASSHNYNEQFF.

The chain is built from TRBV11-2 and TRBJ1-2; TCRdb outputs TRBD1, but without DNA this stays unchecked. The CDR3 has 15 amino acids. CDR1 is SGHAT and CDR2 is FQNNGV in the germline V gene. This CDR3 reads CASSLVRGPNYGYTF.

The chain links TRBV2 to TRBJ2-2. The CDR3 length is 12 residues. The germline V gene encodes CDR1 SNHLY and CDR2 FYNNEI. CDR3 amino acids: CASSEAPGELFF.

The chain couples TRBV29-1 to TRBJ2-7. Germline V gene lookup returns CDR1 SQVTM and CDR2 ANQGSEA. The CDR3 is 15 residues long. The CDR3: CSVEGQDRGSYEQYF.

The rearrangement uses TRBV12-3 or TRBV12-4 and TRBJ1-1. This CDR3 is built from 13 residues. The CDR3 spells CASSSQEGVEAFF.

The CDR3 here is CASSEWGVQLNTGELFF. This chain links TRBV25-1 with TRBJ2-2; TCRdb calls TRBD1, which cannot be checked without DNA. This CDR3 region has 17 residues. The V gene's germline CDR1 is MGHDK and CDR2 SYGVNS.

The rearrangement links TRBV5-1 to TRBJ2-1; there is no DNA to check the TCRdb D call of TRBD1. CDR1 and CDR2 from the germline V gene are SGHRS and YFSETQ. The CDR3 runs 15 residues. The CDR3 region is CASSLEGDNFNEQFF.

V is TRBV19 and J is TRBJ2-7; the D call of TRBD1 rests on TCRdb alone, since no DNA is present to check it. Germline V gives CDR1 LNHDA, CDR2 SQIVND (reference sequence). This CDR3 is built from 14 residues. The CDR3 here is CASSMAGVSYEQYF.

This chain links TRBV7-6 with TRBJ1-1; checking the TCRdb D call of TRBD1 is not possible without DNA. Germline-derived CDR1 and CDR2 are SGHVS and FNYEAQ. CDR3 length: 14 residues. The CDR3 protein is CASSLTGGETEAFF.

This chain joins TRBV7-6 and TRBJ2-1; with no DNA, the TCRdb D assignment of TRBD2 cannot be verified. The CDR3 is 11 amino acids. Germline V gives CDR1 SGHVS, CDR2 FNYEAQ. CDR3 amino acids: CASTGGDEQFF.

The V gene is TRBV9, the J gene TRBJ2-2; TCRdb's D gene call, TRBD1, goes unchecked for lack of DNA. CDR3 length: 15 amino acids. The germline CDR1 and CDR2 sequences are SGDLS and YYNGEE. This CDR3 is CASSVLAGVSGELFF.

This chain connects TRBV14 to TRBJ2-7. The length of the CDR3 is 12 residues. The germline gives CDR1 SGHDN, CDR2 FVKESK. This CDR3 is CASSPFAYEQYF.

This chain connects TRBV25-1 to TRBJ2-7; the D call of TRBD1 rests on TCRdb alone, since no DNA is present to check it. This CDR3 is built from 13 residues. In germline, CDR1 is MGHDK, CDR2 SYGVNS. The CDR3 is CASSAGVSYEQYF.

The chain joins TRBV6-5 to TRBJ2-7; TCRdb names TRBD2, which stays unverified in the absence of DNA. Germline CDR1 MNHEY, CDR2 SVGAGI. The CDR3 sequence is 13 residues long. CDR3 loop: CASRLGLPYEQYF.

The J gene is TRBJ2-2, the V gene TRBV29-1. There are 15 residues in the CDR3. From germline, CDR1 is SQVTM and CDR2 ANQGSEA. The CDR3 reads CSVEEQQPNTGELFF.

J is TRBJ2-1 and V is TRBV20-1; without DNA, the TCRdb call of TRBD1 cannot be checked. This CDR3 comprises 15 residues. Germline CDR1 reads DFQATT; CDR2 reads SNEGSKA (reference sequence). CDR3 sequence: CSARRIQTDSNEQFF.

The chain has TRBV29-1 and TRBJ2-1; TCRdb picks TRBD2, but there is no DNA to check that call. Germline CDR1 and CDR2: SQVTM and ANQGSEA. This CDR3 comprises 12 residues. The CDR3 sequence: CSVDSGGREQFF.

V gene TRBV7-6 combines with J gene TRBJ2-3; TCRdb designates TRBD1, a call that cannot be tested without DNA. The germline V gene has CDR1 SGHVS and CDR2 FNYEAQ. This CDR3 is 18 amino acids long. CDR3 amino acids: CASSSLGDISSSTDTQYF.

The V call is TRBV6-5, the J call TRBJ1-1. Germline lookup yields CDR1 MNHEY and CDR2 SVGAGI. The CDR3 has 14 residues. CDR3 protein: CACSYSSGNTEAFF.

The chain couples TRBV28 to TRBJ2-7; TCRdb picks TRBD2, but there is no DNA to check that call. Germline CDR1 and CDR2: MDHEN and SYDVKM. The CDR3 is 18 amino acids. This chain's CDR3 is CASSHASPRPTLTYEQYF.

CDR3 amino acids: CSVEGSGPDSPLHF. V and J are TRBV29-1 and TRBJ1-6; the TCRdb D gene call, TRBD1, has no DNA to confirm it. The germline V gene encodes CDR1 SQVTM and CDR2 ANQGSEA. The CDR3 is 14 residues long.

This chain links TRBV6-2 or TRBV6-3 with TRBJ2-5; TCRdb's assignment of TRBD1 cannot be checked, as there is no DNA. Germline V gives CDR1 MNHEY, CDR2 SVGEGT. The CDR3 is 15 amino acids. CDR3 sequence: CASSPRGTPQETQYF.

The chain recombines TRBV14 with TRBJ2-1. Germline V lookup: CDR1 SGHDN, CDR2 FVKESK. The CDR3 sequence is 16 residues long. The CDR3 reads CASSQAFKSSYNEQFF.

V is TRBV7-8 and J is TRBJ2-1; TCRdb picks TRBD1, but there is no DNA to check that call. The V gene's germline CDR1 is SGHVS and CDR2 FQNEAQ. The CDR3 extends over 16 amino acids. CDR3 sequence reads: CASSFLGTGVYNEQFF.

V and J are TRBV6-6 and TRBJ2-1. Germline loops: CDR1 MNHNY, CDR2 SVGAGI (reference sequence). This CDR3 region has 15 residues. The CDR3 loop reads CASSDAGGSYNEQFF.

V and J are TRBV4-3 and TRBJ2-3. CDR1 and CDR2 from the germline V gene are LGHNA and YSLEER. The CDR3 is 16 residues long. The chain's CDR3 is CASSQDISRSTDTQYF.

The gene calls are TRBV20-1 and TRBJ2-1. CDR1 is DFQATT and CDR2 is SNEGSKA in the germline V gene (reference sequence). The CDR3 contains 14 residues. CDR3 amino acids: CSAQSGSSYNEQFF.